What follows are 27 T cell receptor beta chains derived from one specimen sequenced in a study of CD8 T cells in Susac syndrome. Random hexamers were used to reverse transcribe the RNA input (0.5 to 1 ug). TCRdb redid the calling of the immunoSEQ multiplex PCR reads with MiXCR, one entry per CDR3 protein. The repertoire consists of about 140,000 distinct CDR3 sequences, with 90% to 95% occurring once and the leading ten covering over 0.095%. The sequenced material came from CD4+ T cells from PBMCs. Every receptor here comes from a human donor with multiple sclerosis.

This clonotype has just one count. The rearrangement joins TRBV29-1 to TRBJ2-7; unclear D gene. The CDR3 contains 11 residues. Trimming stripped 4 bases from V and 3 bases from J, with 7 bases between. CDR1 and CDR2 (germline): SQVTM, ANQGSEA. The CDR3 loop is CSVVSLYEQYF. The CDR3 region has the DNA TGCAGCGTTGTGAGCCTCTACGAGCAGTACTTC.

The chain links TRBV28 to TRBJ2-1; D call uncertain. The germline CDR1 and CDR2 sequences are MDHEN and SYDVKM. The CDR3 totals 13 residues. V shed 5 bases and J shed 6 bases, with 11 bases lying between them. Here the CDR3 DNA reads TGTGCCAGCAGTGACGTTACCCCCAATGAGCAGTTCTTC. This translates into CASSDVTPNEQFF.

The chain couples TRBV12-3 or TRBV12-4 to TRBJ1-1, with no clear D. Deletions cut 2 bases from V and 4 bases from J, with 14 bases between. This CDR3 comprises 15 residues. This CDR3 is CASSLSGGLATEAFF. Written as DNA, the CDR3 is TGTGCCAGCAGTTTATCTGGAGGGTTGGCCACTGAAGCTTTCTTT.

The chain links TRBV12-3 or TRBV12-4 to TRBJ2-3; D is undetermined. This CDR3 spans 14 amino acids. V was clipped by 3 bases and J by 0 bases, with 7 bases between them. The DNA for the CDR3 is TGTGCCAGCAGTTTCGACGGGAGCACAGATACGCAGTATTTT. Protein: CASSFDGSTDTQYF.

This chain joins TRBV13 and TRBJ2-6; TRBD1 agrees at 7 bases. Unmatched junction bases numbered 9, after V lost 5 bases and J lost 2 bases. The V gene's germline CDR1 is PRHDT and CDR2 FYEKMQ (reference sequence). The CDR3 contains 17 residues. CDR3 nucleotides: TGTGCCAGCAGCCAAGTCGCAGGGGGTGCTGGGGCCAACGTCCTGACTTTC. The encoded protein is CASSQVAGGAGANVLTF.

The chain employs TRBV25-1 and TRBJ2-7; D might be TRBD2 (6 bases). Trimming took 7 bases from V and 5 from J, leaving 21 bases between them. CDR1 is MGHDK, CDR2 SYGVNS, per germline. The CDR3 has 15 amino acids. This CDR3 is CASNCWRGVHDEQYF. The CDR3 DNA is TGTGCCAGCAACTGCTGGAGGGGAGTTCATGACGAGCAGTACTTC.

The chain links TRBV20-1 to TRBJ1-1, with unresolved D. The V end lost 0 bases, the J end lost 0 bases, and 8 bases lay between the germline ends. The CDR3 has 14 amino acids. Per the germline V gene, CDR1 is DFQATT and CDR2 is SNEGSKA (reference sequence). CDR3 loop: CSARDRVMNTEAFF. The CDR3 DNA follows: TGCAGTGCTAGAGATCGTGTAATGAACACTGAAGCTTTCTTT.

This clonotype was seen more than once but under ten times. V gene TRBV4-1 combines with J gene TRBJ2-7; D not certain. Looked up from germline, CDR1 is MGHRA and CDR2 is YSYEKL. V lost 2 bases and J lost 6, with 11 bases in between. The CDR3 sequence is 13 residues long. Here the CDR3 reads CASSQPGRGEQYF. Here the CDR3 DNA reads TGCGCCAGCAGCCAACCAGGACGTGGCGAGCAGTACTTC.

CDR3 in amino acids: CATSSVLAGPPGYEQYF. Written as DNA, the CDR3 is TGTGCCACCAGCAGTGTCCTAGCGGGTCCGCCAGGCTACGAGCAGTACTTC. The V gene is TRBV15, the J gene TRBJ2-7; TRBD2 matches 8 bases. This CDR3 is 17 amino acids long. Per germline, CDR1 LNHNV and CDR2 YYDKDF (reference sequence). Trimming removed 3 bases from V and 3 bases from J; junction bases left unmatched: 13.

The J gene is TRBJ1-2, the V gene TRBV27; no clear D. Germline V lookup: CDR1 MNHEY, CDR2 SMNVEV (reference sequence). The CDR3 totals 19 residues. V lost 3 bases to trimming and J lost 0 bases, with 23 bases between them. CDR3 bases: TGTGCCAGCAGTTTGTCGCAAGCCCGCAGCGTAAGGGCTAACTATGGCTACACCTTC. Protein: CASSLSQARSVRANYGYTF.

The rearrangement uses TRBV20-1 and TRBJ1-5; no firm D call. Germline V gives CDR1 DFQATT, CDR2 SNEGSKA (reference sequence). CDR3 size: 15 residues. V was clipped by 3 bases and J by 0 bases, with 12 bases between them. The CDR3 DNA follows: TGCAGTGCTAGGAAAACAGAGATTAGCAATCAGCCCCAGCATTTT. It translates to CSARKTEISNQPQHF.

In the case of this clonotype: An end of the junction differs from the germline gene, which may be a read error. The chain uses TRBV15 and TRBJ2-3, with 13 bases matching TRBD2. Germline V CDR1 and CDR2: LNHNV, YYDKDF (reference sequence). The CDR3 totals 18 residues. The CDR3 nucleotides are TGTGCCACCAGCGGAGATTCGGGACTAGCGGGAATGGGGGATACGCAGTATTTT. Translated, it gives CATSGDSGLAGMGDTQYF.

V and J are TRBV20-1 and TRBJ2-7, with a weak D call TRBD1 (6 bases). CDR3 length equals 15 residues. V was shortened by 0 bases and J by 3 bases, with 15 bases between the two germline ends. Germline V gene sequence: CDR1 DFQATT, CDR2 SNEGSKA (reference sequence). The CDR3 DNA reads TGCAGTGCTAGAGAACCTCAACAGGGTCGCTACGAGCAGTACTTC. It translates to CSAREPQQGRYEQYF.

The rearrangement joins TRBV28 to TRBJ2-7, with D unresolved. Trimming cost V 3 bases and J 6 bases, with 9 bases left between them. Looked up from germline, CDR1 is MDHEN and CDR2 is SYDVKM. The CDR3 spans 12 residues. CDR3 region: CASSLSWSEQYF. In DNA form, the CDR3 reads TGTGCCAGCAGTTTGTCTTGGAGCGAGCAGTACTTC.

The V call is TRBV2, the J call TRBJ2-7; 9 positions match TRBD2. The CDR3 sequence is 16 residues long. CDR1 SNHLY and CDR2 FYNNEI come from the germline V gene. With V trimmed by 7 bases and J by 5 bases, 15 bases remained unmatched. The CDR3 bases are TGTGCCAGCAAGGAAGGTAGCGGGAGACGGTCCCACGAGCAGTACTTC. Translation gives CASKEGSGRRSHEQYF.

The V gene is TRBV20-1, the J gene TRBJ1-5; D gene uncertain. CDR1 and CDR2 (germline): DFQATT, SNEGSKA (reference sequence). The CDR3 runs to 13 residues. V was pared by 3 bases and J by 2 bases, with 8 bases between. This CDR3 reads CSARGVGNQPQHF. CDR3 nucleotide sequence: TGCAGTGCTAGGGGAGTGGGCAATCAGCCCCAGCATTTT.

This rearrangement joins TRBV29-1 to TRBJ2-5; D gene uncertain. The CDR3 is 12 residues long. The V gene lost 4 bases and the J gene lost 5 bases, with 11 bases spanning the gap. CDR1 and CDR2 from the germline V gene are SQVTM and ANQGSEA. CDR3 sequence reads: CSVGSQWETQYF. The CDR3 DNA reads as TGCAGCGTTGGATCCCAGTGGGAGACCCAGTACTTC.

The CDR3 nucleotides are TGTGCCAGCAGCAAATCAGGGACTCAGCGCCCAGATACGCAGTATTTT. Residues: CASSKSGTQRPDTQYF. The chain joins TRBV7-3 to TRBJ2-3, with D possibly being TRBD2 (6 bases). Per germline, CDR1 SGHTA and CDR2 FQGTGA. The CDR3 is made up of 16 amino acids. V shed 5 bases and J shed 4 bases, with 19 bases lying between them. The full variable domain, in which reference TRBV7-3 and TRBJ2-3 provide the parts outside the CDR3, is GAGVSQTPSNKVTEKGKYVELRCDPISGHTALYWYRQSLGQGPEFLIYFQGTGAADDSGLPNDRFFAVRPEGSVSTLKIQRTERGDSAVYLCASSKSGTQRPDTQYFGPGTRLTVL.

This clonotype was seen once. The rearrangement uses TRBV29-1 and TRBJ2-1, with D possibly being TRBD2 (5 bases). V was shortened by 3 bases and J by 0 bases, with 15 bases between the two germline ends. Per germline, CDR1 SQVTM and CDR2 ANQGSEA. The CDR3 contains 16 residues. DNA of the CDR3: TGCAGCGTTGATGAGCGGCCAGCAAGCTCCTACAATGAGCAGTTCTTC. It specifies CSVDERPASSYNEQFF.

V gene TRBV9 combines with J gene TRBJ1-2; 9 nucleotides align to TRBD1. Trimming at V came to 2 bases and at J to 3 bases, leaving 2 bases not matched to a gene. There are 14 residues in the CDR3. Germline V lookup: CDR1 SGDLS, CDR2 YYNGEE. The CDR3 DNA sequence: TGTGCCAGCAGCGTTGGACAGGGGTACTATGGCTACACCTTC. It yields the protein CASSVGQGYYGYTF.

CDR3 sequence (DNA): TGCAGCGTTGAGCAGCTCCTATCCTACAATGAGCAGTTCTTC. Encoded protein: CSVEQLLSYNEQFF. The chain links TRBV29-1 to TRBJ2-1, with D unclear. CDR1 and CDR2 (germline): SQVTM, ANQGSEA. Trimming stripped 3 bases from V and 1 base from J, with 10 bases between. The CDR3 loop spans 14 amino acids.

The chain combines TRBV29-1 with TRBJ1-2, with D possibly TRBD1 on 5 matching bases. V shed 4 bases and J shed 6 bases, with 15 bases lying between them. The CDR3 is 13 amino acids. The V gene's germline CDR1 is SQVTM and CDR2 ANQGSEA. This chain's CDR3 is CSVGRGTSNGYTF. As DNA, the CDR3 is TGCAGCGTTGGGCGAGGGACTTCTAATGGCTACACCTTC.

The CDR3 spells CASSPGQAWDEQFF. CDR3 DNA: TGCGCCAGCAGTCCCGGACAGGCCTGGGATGAGCAGTTCTTC. The V gene is TRBV23-1, the J gene TRBJ2-1, with 7 nucleotides matching TRBD1. TRBV23-1 is classed as an ORF, of uncertain function. The junction had 8 bases not matched to a gene; V was cut back by 4 bases and J by 8 bases. The CDR3 is 14 residues long.

The chain carries TRBV5-1 and TRBJ2-7, with D perhaps TRBD2 (5 bases). CDR3 length: 14 residues. The germline gives CDR1 SGHRS, CDR2 YFSETQ. V shed 7 bases and J shed 6 bases, with 20 bases lying between them. CDR3 bases: TGCGCCAGCCGGTCGACGGGGATGGCATCCGAGCAGTACTTC. This encodes CASRSTGMASEQYF.

This sequence joins TRBV4-3 and TRBJ2-7; 9 nucleotides line up with TRBD1. The CDR3 consists of 15 residues. V was clipped by 0 bases and J by 2 bases; unmatched bases: 2. Germline V gene lookup returns CDR1 LGHNA and CDR2 YSLEER. As DNA, the CDR3 is TGCGCCAGCAGCCAAGATAGACAGGGGGCCTACGAGCAGTACTTC. Amino acids: CASSQDRQGAYEQYF.

The chain links TRBV5-1 to TRBJ2-6; D ambiguous. The CDR3 is made up of 15 amino acids. The V end was cut by 0 bases, the J end by 0 bases, with 4 bases between. Germline V gene data show CDR1 as SGHRS and CDR2 as YFSETQ. In DNA, the CDR3 is TGCGCCAGCAGCTTGGGAGTCTCTGGGGCCAACGTCCTGACTTTC. Translated: CASSLGVSGANVLTF.

The sample holds one count of this clonotype. The rearrangement links TRBV12-3 or TRBV12-4 to TRBJ1-1; D call uncertain. CDR3 length: 12 amino acids. V was shortened by 7 bases and J by 7 bases, with 13 bases between the two germline ends. The CDR3 sequence is CASTLGLNEAFF. The CDR3, as DNA: TGTGCCAGCACCCTCGGGCTGAATGAAGCTTTCTTT.